One and the same sample provided the 25 T cell receptor beta chains below, sequenced in a study of cytomegalovirus exposure and HLA in healthy donors. Vbeta (60) and Jbeta (13) primers were used in the PCR. Only in-frame clones appear in the TCRdb table, and some are missing; sequencing was by immunoSEQ multiplex PCR. The sample has approximately 88,000 clones, about 80% seen once. The source material was PBMCs. The origin of the receptors is a male donor in good health and CMV-seronegative.

The chain employs TRBV19 and TRBJ1-2; D is uncertain. Trimming pared 5 bases from V and 5 bases from J, leaving 9 bases between. The CDR3 sequence is 12 residues long. Germline V lookup: CDR1 LNHDA, CDR2 SQIVND (reference sequence). Here the CDR3 reads CASSGQAYGYTF. In DNA form, the CDR3 reads TGTGCCAGTAGTGGCCAGGCTTATGGCTACACCTTC.

This sequence joins TRBV5-1 and TRBJ1-6; 8 nucleotides align to TRBD1. The CDR3 spans 16 residues. In germline, CDR1 is SGHRS, CDR2 YFSETQ. Unmatched junction bases numbered 5, after V lost 3 bases and J lost 3 bases. CDR3 amino acids: CASSSADRGYNSPLHF. DNA of the CDR3: TGCGCCAGCAGCTCCGCCGACAGGGGCTATAATTCACCCCTCCACTTT.

The CDR3 nucleotides are TGTGCCAGCAGTTTTGGCGGAGGCTCCTATAATTCACCCCTCCACTTT. Translation gives CASSFGGGSYNSPLHF. V gene TRBV27 combines with J gene TRBJ1-6; D is unresolved. Germline CDR1 MNHEY, CDR2 SMNVEV (reference sequence). V was cut by 3 bases and J by 0 bases, with 9 bases left in between. The CDR3 is made up of 16 amino acids.

V usage is TRBV11-2 and J usage is TRBJ1-4, with D possibly TRBD1 on 6 matching bases. V lost 5 bases and J 7 bases, leaving 17 bases between the germline ends. The V gene's germline CDR1 is SGHAT and CDR2 FQNNGV. The CDR3 extends over 15 amino acids. CDR3 amino acids: CASSQTQGRGEKLFF. The CDR3 DNA reads TGTGCCAGCAGCCAGACTCAGGGGAGAGGTGAAAAACTGTTTTTT.

The chain recombines TRBV10-3 with TRBJ2-1, with D possibly being TRBD2 (6 bases). Trimming took 7 bases from V and 7 from J, leaving 20 bases between them. The germline V gene encodes CDR1 ENHRY and CDR2 SYGVKD. This CDR3 spans 15 amino acids. The CDR3 here is CAITPERAHGNEQFF. CDR3 nucleotides: TGTGCCATCACTCCGGAGCGGGCTCACGGTAATGAGCAGTTCTTC.

The count of this clone is one. This chain links TRBV28 with TRBJ1-2; 8 bases match TRBD1. Germline V gene lookup returns CDR1 MDHEN and CDR2 SYDVKM. V gave up 5 bases and J gave up 12 bases; unmatched junction bases: 17. The CDR3 runs to 15 residues. The CDR3 loop reads CASSPSGGASGGHTF. The CDR3 bases are TGTGCCAGCAGTCCTTCAGGGGGCGCTTCGGGCGGCCACACCTTC.

V gene TRBV12-5 combines with J gene TRBJ2-2, with 9 bases that match TRBD1. V was pared by 6 bases and J by 5 bases, with 7 bases of the junction left unmatched. Germline assignment: CDR1 LGHNT and CDR2 FRNRAP. This CDR3 has 15 residues. This CDR3 is CASGLGTGRTGELFF. The CDR3 DNA sequence: TGTGCTAGTGGCCTCGGGACAGGGAGGACCGGGGAGCTGTTTTTT.

V and J are TRBV29-1 and TRBJ2-7; 7 nucleotides line up with TRBD2. Unmatched junction bases numbered 8, after V lost 0 bases and J lost 3 bases. Germline lookup yields CDR1 SQVTM and CDR2 ANQGSEA. This CDR3 is 15 amino acids long. In DNA, the CDR3 is TGCAGCGTTGAAGAAGCTGGCAGGGACTACTACGAGCAGTACTTC. Amino acid sequence: CSVEEAGRDYYEQYF.

Comment on this clone: The same CDR3 arises from other DNA sequences in this sample as well. The chain links TRBV18 to TRBJ1-1; the match to TRBD1 covers 8 bases. CDR1 and CDR2 from the germline V gene are KGHSH and LQKENI. After removal of 6 bases from V and 3 bases from J, the junction contained 6 bases not matched to a gene. The CDR3 totals 14 residues. The CDR3 reads CASSPQGADTEAFF. CDR3 in DNA: TGTGCCAGCTCCCCCCAGGGGGCTGACACTGAAGCTTTCTTT.

This chain uses TRBV5-1 with TRBJ2-3, with 9 bases aligning to TRBD1. Trimming at V came to 3 bases and at J to 4 bases, leaving 3 bases not matched to a gene. The CDR3 is 14 residues long. Germline V gene data show CDR1 as SGHRS and CDR2 as YFSETQ. The CDR3 DNA follows: TGCGCCAGCAGCTCGGGACAGGGTCCAGATACGCAGTATTTT. Protein: CASSSGQGPDTQYF.

The chain carries TRBV27 and TRBJ2-2, with TRBD2 identical over 12 bases. Germline V gene sequence: CDR1 MNHEY, CDR2 SMNVEV (reference sequence). J lost 4 bases, V lost 1 base, and 10 bases had no gene match. This CDR3 comprises 19 residues. CDR3 in DNA: TGTGCCAGCAGTTTATTTCCTAGCGGGAGGGCCGGGGGCACCGGGGAGCTGTTTTTT. The encoded protein is CASSLFPSGRAGGTGELFF.

The chain has TRBV29-1 and TRBJ2-1; 7 bases match TRBD2. The CDR3 loop spans 14 amino acids. V lost 7 bases to trimming and J lost 4 bases; unmatched junction nucleotides: 10. Germline loops: CDR1 SQVTM, CDR2 ANQGSEA. The chain's CDR3 is CSGSLAATYNEQFF. CDR3 DNA: TGCAGCGGATCCCTAGCGGCAACGTACAATGAGCAGTTCTTC.

The chain uses TRBV15 and TRBJ2-2; D might be TRBD2 (5 bases). With 0 bases removed from V and 4 bases from J, the gap between germline ends came to 12 bases. From germline, CDR1 is LNHNV and CDR2 YYDKDF (reference sequence). The CDR3 length is 16 residues. In DNA form, the CDR3 reads TGTGCCACCAGCAGAGATAGAGGGAAGGGCACCGGGGAGCTGTTTTTT. Amino acid sequence: CATSRDRGKGTGELFF.

In its sample, this clone was seen a few times. The genes are TRBV14 and TRBJ2-7; D gene uncertain. This CDR3 has 14 residues. CDR1 and CDR2 (germline): SGHDN, FVKESK. V lost 2 bases, J lost 0 bases, and 8 bases lay in between. The CDR3 DNA is TGTGCCAGCAGCCAAAATCAGGTCTCCTACGAGCAGTACTTC. It codes for CASSQNQVSYEQYF.

The chain recombines TRBV6-5 with TRBJ1-1; 7 nucleotides line up with TRBD1. The CDR3 has 14 residues. Germline lookup yields CDR1 MNHEY and CDR2 SVGAGI. J lost 6 bases, V lost 7 bases, and 11 bases had no gene match. The CDR3 sequence is CASISSGTDPEAFF. CDR3 DNA: TGTGCCAGCATTTCATCTGGGACAGACCCTGAAGCTTTCTTT.

CDR3 sequence: CASSYTVTSTDTQYF. The CDR3 region has the DNA TGTGCCAGCAGTTACACGGTGACTAGCACAGATACGCAGTATTTT. This chain links TRBV6-5 with TRBJ2-3; D gene ambiguous. Trimming stripped 2 bases from V and 0 bases from J, with 9 bases between. Germline V gives CDR1 MNHEY, CDR2 SVGAGI. The CDR3 length is 15 residues.

The chain recombines TRBV28 with TRBJ2-3, with unresolved D. V was shortened by 6 bases and J by 0 bases, with 10 bases between the two germline ends. The CDR3 is 14 residues long. Germline V gene data show CDR1 as MDHEN and CDR2 as SYDVKM. CDR3 nucleotide sequence: TGTGCCAGCAGGCTCAGTGGTAGCACAGATACGCAGTATTTT. It specifies CASRLSGSTDTQYF.

This clone showed up just a few times. The chain recombines TRBV25-1 with TRBJ1-5; D perhaps matches TRBD1 (5 bases). V was trimmed by 6 bases and J by 0 bases, leaving 9 bases between them. The CDR3 sequence is 14 residues long. Germline V gene lookup returns CDR1 MGHDK and CDR2 SYGVNS. The CDR3 here is CASRQTGSNQPQHF. For the CDR3, the DNA is TGTGCCAGCAGACAAACAGGTAGCAATCAGCCCCAGCATTTT.

The chain recombines TRBV19 with TRBJ1-5; weak D call: TRBD1 (5 bases). Germline V gives CDR1 LNHDA, CDR2 SQIVND (reference sequence). The CDR3 totals 16 residues. V lost 3 bases, J lost 1 base, and 13 bases lay in between. CDR3 protein: CASSMQGRTSNQPQHF. CDR3 DNA sequence: TGTGCCAGTAGTATGCAGGGCCGGACGAGCAATCAGCCCCAGCATTTT.

This clone was observed a few times. The chain employs TRBV10-1 and TRBJ2-7; perhaps TRBD1 as D (6 bases). CDR1 WNHNN and CDR2 SYGVQD come from the germline V gene (reference sequence). V gave up 5 bases and J gave up 3 bases, with 20 bases separating them. CDR3 length: 16 residues. Here the CDR3 reads CASSPGVGLGIYEQYF. The CDR3 DNA sequence: TGCGCCAGCAGTCCAGGGGTCGGTCTCGGGATCTACGAGCAGTACTTC.

J is TRBJ1-4 and V is TRBV7-9; 9 nucleotides match TRBD1. The CDR3 is 16 amino acids. Trimming removed 5 bases from V and 1 base from J; junction bases left unmatched: 5. Germline CDR1 reads SEHNR; CDR2 reads FQNEAQ (reference sequence). CDR3 nucleotides: TGTGCCAGCAGCCCGCCGGGACAGGGAACTAATGAAAAACTGTTTTTT. It translates to CASSPPGQGTNEKLFF.

The table lists this clone with a count of one. This chain connects TRBV7-2 to TRBJ2-1, with TRBD1 identical over 9 bases. V gave up 2 bases and J gave up 6 bases; unmatched junction bases: 11. Germline assignment: CDR1 SGHTA and CDR2 FQGNSA. This CDR3 comprises 17 residues. This CDR3 is CASSLRVTGTGPNEQFF. Written as DNA, the CDR3 is TGTGCCAGCAGCTTAAGAGTTACCGGGACAGGGCCCAATGAGCAGTTCTTC.

This clone was picked up one time. Written as DNA, the CDR3 is TGTGCCGCAGGAAGGGGGAATGAGCAGTTCTTC. Protein product: CAAGRGNEQFF. The chain recombines TRBV2 with TRBJ2-1; tentatively, D is TRBD1 (6 bases). CDR3 length: 11 amino acids. Trimming removed 11 bases from V and 7 bases from J, with 12 bases in between. Germline assignment: CDR1 SNHLY and CDR2 FYNNEI.

The rearrangement links TRBV7-2 to TRBJ2-7; 7 bases match TRBD2. After removal of 5 bases from V and 3 bases from J, the junction contained 4 bases not matched to a gene. Germline V gives CDR1 SGHTA, CDR2 FQGNSA. This CDR3 comprises 13 residues. CDR3 bases: TGTGCCAGCAGCGGCCCTAGCGGCTACGAGCAGTACTTC. Translating it yields CASSGPSGYEQYF.

This chain links TRBV27 with TRBJ1-5; the match to TRBD1 covers 8 bases. Germline V gene data show CDR1 as MNHEY and CDR2 as SMNVEV (reference sequence). Losses at the gene ends were 0 bases for V and 2 bases for J; bases not matched to a gene: 0. The CDR3 length is 15 residues. CDR3 sequence: CASSLSTGGNQPQHF. As DNA, the CDR3 is TGTGCCAGCAGTTTATCGACAGGGGGCAATCAGCCCCAGCATTTT.